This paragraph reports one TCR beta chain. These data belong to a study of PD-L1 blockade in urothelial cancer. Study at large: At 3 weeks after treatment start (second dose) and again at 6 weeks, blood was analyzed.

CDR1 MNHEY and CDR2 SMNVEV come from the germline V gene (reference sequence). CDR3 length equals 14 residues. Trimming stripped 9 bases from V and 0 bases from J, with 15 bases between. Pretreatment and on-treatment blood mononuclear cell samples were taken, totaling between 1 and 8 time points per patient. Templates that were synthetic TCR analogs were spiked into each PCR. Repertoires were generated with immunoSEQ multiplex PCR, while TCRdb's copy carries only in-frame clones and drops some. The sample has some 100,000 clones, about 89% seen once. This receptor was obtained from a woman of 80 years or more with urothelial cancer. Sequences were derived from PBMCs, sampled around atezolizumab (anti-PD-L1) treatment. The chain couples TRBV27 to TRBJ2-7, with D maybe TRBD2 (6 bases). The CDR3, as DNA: TGTGCCAGTACTAGCTTCCCCTTCTCCTACGAGCAGTACTTC. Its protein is CASTSFPFSYEQYF.